This TCR beta chain was recorded in a study of blood T cell repertoires in COVID-19 (dated by TCRdb to the early 2020s). At the level of the whole study: Samples from collaborators originated in the United States, Italy and Spain and spanned both the acute and convalescent phases of COVID-19. Nearly every sample came with metadata listing a de-identified subject ID, COVID-19 status, age in years and sex. HLA class I and class II types, where available, came from metadata supplied by the sample provider rather than from assay-based typing. Samples were obtained from the ongoing ImmuneRACE study (first 160 participants) and from approximately 1,200 subjects provided by 6 global collaborators. The dataset comprised deeply sampled blood TCRbeta repertoires from subjects exposed to, actively infected with, or recovered from COVID-19. The repertoires were released in a freely available public database meant as a resource for research on the immune response to SARS-CoV-2. The material from the prospective study consisted of cDNA or gDNA derived from T cells, B-cell-depleted T cells, or PBMCs. Findings and caveats that apply to the study as a whole: The amount of clinical and demographic metadata varied by source and participant and was provided uncurated.

For this clone: There is no known antigen for this receptor. Per-nucleotide qualities are absent, and no much larger clonotype sits a single base away.

For CDR1 and CDR2, the germline V gene (reference sequence) lists MNHEY and SMNVEV. CDR3 length: 15 amino acids, cysteine to phenylalanine. Just the 45-base CDR3 DNA is kept, in frame starting at base 1. V gives up 6 bases and J gives up 6 bases, and the segment between their germline ends measures 19 bases. The collaborating institutions used their own protocols to collect whole blood in K2EDTA tubes. For TCRbeta analysis, collaborator samples were shipped as frozen whole blood, as isolated PBMCs, or as DNA extracted from either sample type. TCRbeta CDR3 regions were amplified from genomic DNA by means of the immunoSEQ Assay, a bias-controlled multiplex PCR. The study's own analysis went as follows. Within the assay, amplification of reference gene primers was used to estimate how many nucleated cells each sample contained. Sequence reads were collapsed and filtered to measure the absolute abundance of every unique TCRbeta CDR3 rearrangement. Productive Simpson clonality was computed per sample as the square root of Simpson's diversity index over productive rearrangements. TCRdb took over this immuneACCESS table, retaining in-frame rearrangements with V and J assigned. Such tables are incomplete; in checked studies, under half of the missing clones stem from an unresolved V gene, and the remainder is unexplained. The DNA gave D and trimming, while V, J and clone size come from that table. The sample contains a few hundred thousand clones, under 90% of them found a single time. The ten biggest clones cover about 3.4% of the sample.

The sequence links TRBV27 to TRBJ2-3, with the D segment identity uncertain. Sequenced material: peripheral blood. The clonotype comes from a woman aged 18-29 years with acute or convalescent COVID-19. The CDR3 in this case is CASSPVDPDFDTQYF. The DNA is as follows: TGTGCCAGCAGCCCTGTAGACCCCGACTTCGATACGCAGTATTTT.